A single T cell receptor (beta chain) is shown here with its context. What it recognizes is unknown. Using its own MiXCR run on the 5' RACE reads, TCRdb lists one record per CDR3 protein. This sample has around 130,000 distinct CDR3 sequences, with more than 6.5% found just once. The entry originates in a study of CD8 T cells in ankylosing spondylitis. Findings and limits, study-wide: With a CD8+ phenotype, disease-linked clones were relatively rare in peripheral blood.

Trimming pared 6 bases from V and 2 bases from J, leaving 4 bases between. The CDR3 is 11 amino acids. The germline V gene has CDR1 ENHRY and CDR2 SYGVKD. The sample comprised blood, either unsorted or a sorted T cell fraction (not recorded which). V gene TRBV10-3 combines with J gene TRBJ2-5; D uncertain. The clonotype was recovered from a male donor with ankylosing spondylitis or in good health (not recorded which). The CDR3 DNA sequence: TGTGCCATCAGCCAACAAGAGACCCAGTACTTC. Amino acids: CAISQQETQYF.